What follows are 22 T cell receptor beta chains derived from one specimen sequenced in a study of cytomegalovirus exposure and HLA in healthy donors. Amplification used 60 Vbeta primers and 13 Jbeta primers. Clones were sequenced by immunoSEQ multiplex PCR, and TCRdb holds only the in-frame ones, with some missing. The sample lists 95,000 to 130,000 clones, roughly 83% occurring once. Sample: PBMCs. The receptor set was obtained from a man aged 25-40 years in good health and CMV-seropositive.

The chain carries TRBV9 and TRBJ1-5; D gene ambiguous. Trimming took 3 bases from V and 7 from J, leaving 11 bases between them. Germline lookup yields CDR1 SGDLS and CDR2 YYNGEE. The CDR3 is made up of 13 amino acids. The CDR3 DNA is TGTGCCAGCAGCGGAGGTGGGTTCCAGCCCCAGCATTTT. It is translated as CASSGGGFQPQHF.

The chain recombines TRBV5-1 with TRBJ2-2; D might be TRBD2 (6 bases). The CDR3 has 13 residues. Trimming shortened V by 3 bases and J by 6 bases, and 9 bases separated the two germline ends. Germline V lookup: CDR1 SGHRS, CDR2 YFSETQ. CDR3 residues: CASSSGGAGELFF. Written as DNA, the CDR3 is TGCGCCAGCAGCTCCGGGGGTGCCGGGGAGCTGTTTTTT.

A few counts support this clone. The chain carries TRBV29-1 and TRBJ2-2; maybe TRBD2 (5 bases). V lost 4 bases, J lost 3 bases, and 12 bases lay in between. This CDR3 spans 14 amino acids. Germline CDR1 is SQVTM and CDR2 is ANQGSEA. CDR3 DNA sequence: TGCAGCGTTGCCAAGGAGGCGGACACCGGGGAGCTGTTTTTT. This codes for CSVAKEADTGELFF.

V gene TRBV5-1 combines with J gene TRBJ2-7; possibly TRBD2 for D (5 bases). V lost 0 bases and J lost 4, with 11 bases in between. Germline CDR1 reads SGHRS; CDR2 reads YFSETQ. The CDR3 spans 14 residues. CDR3 loop: CASSLGGGEYEQYF. The CDR3 DNA reads TGCGCCAGCAGCTTGGGGGGTGGGGAGTACGAGCAGTACTTC.

As regards this clone: Distinct nucleotide sequences in the sample also encode this CDR3. This sequence joins TRBV9 and TRBJ1-5, with D unclear. The V end was cut by 2 bases, the J end by 4 bases, with 13 bases between. This CDR3 has 15 amino acids. The germline CDR1 and CDR2 sequences are SGDLS and YYNGEE. The CDR3 protein is CASSVSPGGNQPQHF. The CDR3 nucleotides read TGTGCCAGCAGCGTTTCCCCAGGCGGGAATCAGCCCCAGCATTTT.

V is TRBV28 and J is TRBJ2-1; TRBD1 matches at 11 bases. The J segment lost 4 bases and the V segment lost 5 bases, leaving 7 bases of the junction unmatched. The CDR3 loop spans 16 amino acids. Germline-derived CDR1 and CDR2 are MDHEN and SYDVKM. The CDR3 region is CASSNRDRGEYNEQFF. DNA for the CDR3: TGTGCCAGCAGTAACCGGGACAGGGGGGAGTACAATGAGCAGTTCTTC.

The chain recombines TRBV6-4 with TRBJ2-3; a weak D match, TRBD1 (6 bases). The CDR3 is made up of 14 amino acids. V gave up 5 bases and J gave up 4 bases, with 13 bases separating them. Germline V gene sequence: CDR1 MRHNA, CDR2 SNTAGT. CDR3 amino acids: CASSPSTGADTQYF. In DNA form, the CDR3 reads TGTGCCAGCAGTCCCTCGACAGGAGCAGATACGCAGTATTTT.

This chain joins TRBV11-3 and TRBJ1-1; 7 bases align to TRBD1. CDR1 and CDR2 (germline): SGHNT, YENEEA. This CDR3 spans 19 amino acids. V lost 1 base, J lost 1 base, and 15 bases stayed unmatched. The CDR3 DNA is TGTGCCAGCAGCTTAGTTGTTTCGGGACAGTCCGACCAGAACACTGAAGCTTTCTTT. Protein: CASSLVVSGQSDQNTEAFF.

J is TRBJ2-5 and V is TRBV27; D remains ambiguous. CDR1 is MNHEY, CDR2 SMNVEV, per germline (reference sequence). The CDR3 sequence is 15 residues long. The ends were cut back, 0 bases at V and 4 bases at J, with 12 bases in the middle. Here the CDR3 reads CASSLSHLPGETQYF. The CDR3 DNA sequence: TGTGCCAGCAGTTTATCTCATTTGCCAGGAGAGACCCAGTACTTC.

The V gene is TRBV6-1, the J gene TRBJ2-1; D possibly corresponds to TRBD2 (5 bases). The V and J ends lost 1 base and 12 bases respectively, with 13 bases between them. In germline, CDR1 is MNHNS, CDR2 SASEGT. CDR3 length equals 13 residues. The CDR3 here is CASSEVARGLQFF. The CDR3 DNA reads as TGTGCCAGCAGTGAAGTCGCTCGCGGGTTGCAGTTCTTC.

The chain links TRBV6-4 to TRBJ2-3; perhaps TRBD2 as D (5 bases). Trimming removed 0 bases from V and 0 bases from J, with 10 bases in between. CDR3 length: 16 amino acids. Germline V gene data show CDR1 as MRHNA and CDR2 as SNTAGT. CDR3 bases: TGTGCCAGCAGTGACTCTCCAGAGGGAAGCACAGATACGCAGTATTTT. Translation: CASSDSPEGSTDTQYF.

The chain couples TRBV11-3 to TRBJ1-3; D is ambiguous. The CDR3 has 17 residues. In germline, CDR1 is SGHNT, CDR2 YENEEA. V was clipped by 5 bases and J by 0 bases, with 17 bases between them. The CDR3 reads CASSPFRVDSSGNTIYF. DNA of the CDR3: TGTGCCAGCAGCCCTTTCCGGGTCGATAGCTCTGGAAACACCATATATTTT. The whole variable domain, remainder taken from reference TRBV11-3 and TRBJ1-3, is EAGVVQSPRYKIIEKKQPVAFWCNPISGHNTLYWYLQNLGQGPELLIRYENEEAVDDSQLPKDRFSAERLKGVDSTLKIQPAELGDSAVYLCASSPFRVDSSGNTIYFGEGSWLTVV.

The sample holds one count of this clone. In DNA, the CDR3 is TGTGCCTGGAGTCTGACAGGGTTCGGCTACACCTTC. As protein: CAWSLTGFGYTF. The chain is built from TRBV30 and TRBJ1-2, with 7 positions matching TRBD1. The germline V gene encodes CDR1 GTSNPN and CDR2 SVGIG (reference sequence). The J segment lost 8 bases and the V segment lost 2 bases, leaving 5 bases of the junction unmatched. The CDR3 extends over 12 amino acids. The full variable domain, rest sourced from reference TRBV30 and TRBJ1-2, is SQTIHQWPATLVQPVGSPLSLECTVEGTSNPNLYWYRQAAGRGLQLLFYSVGIGQISSEVPQNLSASRPQDRQFILSSKKLLLSDSGFYLCAWSLTGFGYTFGSGTRLTVV.

This clone was detected once. This sequence joins TRBV30 and TRBJ1-2; tentative D call: TRBD1 (6 bases). The V end was cut by 3 bases, the J end by 2 bases, with 10 bases between. The germline CDR1 and CDR2 sequences are GTSNPN and SVGIG (reference sequence). This CDR3 has 13 amino acids. CDR3 residues: CAWSPQGNYGYTF. CDR3 in DNA: TGTGCCTGGAGCCCCCAGGGGAACTATGGCTACACCTTC.

J is TRBJ1-2 and V is TRBV5-1, with unresolved D. There are 15 residues in the CDR3. Germline values: CDR1 SGHRS, CDR2 YFSETQ. Between the trimmed V and J ends, which lost 3 bases and 0 bases, there was a span of 12 bases. The CDR3 is CASSYEPASNYGYTF. The CDR3 region has the DNA TGCGCCAGCAGCTATGAGCCTGCTTCTAACTATGGCTACACCTTC.

The chain carries TRBV15 and TRBJ2-1; tentatively, D is TRBD1 (5 bases). V lost 7 bases and J lost 0, with 13 bases in between. Germline V gene data show CDR1 as LNHNV and CDR2 as YYDKDF (reference sequence). The CDR3 consists of 15 residues. The CDR3 DNA reads as TGTGCCACCAAAGTGACAGCGAGCTCCTACAATGAGCAGTTCTTC. Protein sequence: CATKVTASSYNEQFF.

The V gene is TRBV19, the J gene TRBJ2-2; a weak D match, TRBD2 (6 bases). There are 17 residues in the CDR3. Germline CDR1 is LNHDA and CDR2 is SQIVND (reference sequence). The V and J ends lost 5 bases and 6 bases respectively, with 22 bases between them. The CDR3 bases are TGTGCCAGTAGTTTATCCCATCTAGCGAGAAAGTCCGGGGAGCTGTTTTTT. Protein sequence: CASSLSHLARKSGELFF.

The V and J genes are TRBV6-5 and TRBJ2-5; no clear D. Gene TRBJ2-7 matches the end of the DNA better, so the J call may be wrong. This CDR3 region has 14 residues. Germline CDR1 MNHEY, CDR2 SVGAGI. The CDR3 spells CASRLALSSYEQYF. For the CDR3, the DNA is TGTGCCAGCCGCTTAGCCCTCTCCTCCTACGAGCAGTACTTC.

The chain combines TRBV11-1 with TRBJ1-2, with no clear D. Germline values: CDR1 SGHAT, CDR2 FQDESV (reference sequence). V shed 1 base and J shed 7 bases, with 13 bases lying between them. CDR3 length equals 14 residues. The CDR3 loop reads CASSLGSGTGGYTF. CDR3 nucleotides: TGTGCCAGCAGCTTAGGATCAGGTACCGGTGGCTACACCTTC.

This clone was found once. V gene TRBV6-6 combines with J gene TRBJ1-1; 8 bases agree with TRBD1. In germline, CDR1 is MNHNY, CDR2 SVGAGI (reference sequence). V lost 5 bases to trimming and J lost 8 bases; unmatched junction nucleotides: 10. The CDR3 contains 14 residues. CDR3 sequence reads: CASSHTSTGVEAFF. The CDR3 DNA is TGTGCCAGCAGTCACACCTCGACAGGGGTCGAAGCTTTCTTT.

This clone was detected once. At one boundary the junction diverges from the germline segment, which might be a read error. Other DNA sequences within the sample encode an identical CDR3. V and J are TRBV7-9 and TRBJ2-7; no reliable D call. CDR3 length: 11 amino acids. Germline values: CDR1 SEHNR, CDR2 FQNEAQ (reference sequence). DNA of the CDR3: TGTTCCAGCAGCTCCACTTACGAGCAGTACTTC. It encodes CSSSSTYEQYF. Together with reference TRBV7-9 and TRBJ2-7, the CDR3 gives the full variable domain: DTGVSQNPRHKITKRGQNVTFRCDPISEHNRLYWYRQTLGQGPEFLTYFQNEAQLEKSRLLSDRFSAERPKGSFSTLEIQRTEQGDSAMYLCSSSSTYEQYFGPGTRLTVT.

This clone has more than one count but fewer than ten. This CDR3 reads CAAGDRGTYEQYF. CDR3 DNA sequence: TGTGCCGCAGGGGACAGGGGCACCTACGAGCAGTACTTC. The chain carries TRBV6-5 and TRBJ2-7; 10 nucleotides agree with TRBD1. CDR3 size: 13 residues. V trimming: 11 bases; J trimming: 2 bases; junction bases outside the gene matches: 6. Germline loops: CDR1 MNHEY, CDR2 SVGAGI.